This T cell receptor beta chain was observed in a study of T cells in Graves' hyperthyroidism and ophthalmopathy. This clonotype was detected ten times or more. This CDR3 comprises 14 residues. V was cut by 0 bases and J by 9 bases, with 12 bases left in between. Germline V gene sequence: CDR1 SGHTA, CDR2 FQGTGA. What was amplified from RNA transcripts were TCR beta CDR3 regions. HTBI primers were used for first-round RT-PCR of the TCR CDR3. Via MiXCR, TCRdb re-called the multiplex PCR reads, giving one row per CDR3 protein. The repertoire consists of 250,000 or so distinct CDR3 sequences, with roughly 15% occurring once and the leading ten covering roughly 31%.

The chain has TRBV7-3 and TRBJ2-1; unclear D gene. Sequencing was carried out using blood. The origin of this receptor is a woman aged 45-60 years with Graves' hyperthyroidism that later progressed to Graves' ophthalmopathy. This chain's CDR3 is CASSLTGFSGEQFF. The DNA for the CDR3 is TGTGCCAGCAGCTTAACAGGGTTTTCTGGTGAGCAGTTCTTC.